Presented here are 11 T cell receptor beta chains from one specimen sequenced in a study of shared clonotypes between healthy human individuals (TCRdb year 2020). Library creation used the immunoSEQ multiplex PCR assay. This immuneACCESS table, as held by TCRdb, lists in-frame sequences with V and J called but not all clones. Of the missing ones, under half trace to an unresolved V gene in checked studies; the others have no known cause. In all, the sample holds approximately 2.3 million clones, and over 90% of those were seen once. The top ten clones comprise around 0.4% of the sample. Sequencing input: naive CD4+ T cells from PBMCs. The cell subset or site label of this sample denotes: CD45RA+ positively selected. Receptors were obtained from a man younger than 35 in good health. Some clones in this sample may be carry-over from other donors' samples.

This clone has more than one count but fewer than ten. V is TRBV6-5 and J is TRBJ1-2; 12 bases match TRBD1. The ends lost 7 bases at V and 12 bases at J; junction bases unmatched: 3. Germline V gene sequence: CDR1 MNHEY, CDR2 SVGAGI. The length of the CDR3 is 11 residues. The CDR3 DNA reads as TGTGCCAGCATGGGACAGGGGGCACACACCTTC. Translated, it gives CASMGQGAHTF.

This chain connects TRBV19 to TRBJ2-3, with TRBD2 identical over 14 bases. The CDR3 is made up of 15 amino acids. The germline gives CDR1 LNHDA, CDR2 SQIVND (reference sequence). Trimming took 3 bases from V and 6 from J; bases not matched to a gene: 2. Written as DNA, the CDR3 is TGTGCCAGTAGTATGGGGACTAGCGGGAGCGATACGCAGTATTTT. It codes for CASSMGTSGSDTQYF.

Worth noting for this clone: This sample includes further DNA sequences coding for the same CDR3. The chain uses TRBV7-3 and TRBJ2-7; unclear D gene. The CDR3 sequence is 13 residues long. From germline, CDR1 is SGHTA and CDR2 FQGTGA. V lost 2 bases to trimming and J lost 0 bases, with 5 bases between them. CDR3 in DNA: TGTGCCAGCAGCTTATTAGCCTCCTACGAGCAGTACTTC. Encoded protein: CASSLLASYEQYF. The whole variable domain, filled in from reference TRBV7-3 and TRBJ2-7, reads GAGVSQTPSNKVTEKGKYVELRCDPISGHTALYWYRQSLGQGPEFLIYFQGTGAADDSGLPNDRFFAVRPEGSVSTLKIQRTERGDSAVYLCASSLLASYEQYFGPGTRLTVT.

The V call is TRBV30, the J call TRBJ1-2, with D maybe TRBD1 (5 bases). There are 14 residues in the CDR3. With 5 bases removed from V and 2 bases from J, the gap between germline ends came to 15 bases. Germline CDR1 and CDR2: GTSNPN and SVGIG (reference sequence). CDR3 bases: TGTGCCTGGGGGGGTTCGATAAGAAACTATGGCTACACCTTC. Residues: CAWGGSIRNYGYTF.

To note about this clone: The sample holds other DNA sequences that translate to the same CDR3. The V call is TRBV20-1, the J call TRBJ2-3; D remains ambiguous. The V gene lost 6 bases and the J gene lost 6 bases, with 4 bases spanning the gap. Germline CDR1 and CDR2: DFQATT and SNEGSKA (reference sequence). The CDR3 runs to 9 residues. The CDR3 nucleotides read TGCAGTGCGCCGGATACGCAGTATTTT. Encoded protein: CSAPDTQYF.

The CDR3 loop reads CAWTSQFAGELFF. Here the CDR3 DNA reads TGTGCCTGGACTTCCCAGTTCGCCGGGGAGCTGTTTTTT. The rearrangement joins TRBV30 to TRBJ2-2; D remains unclear. Looked up from germline, CDR1 is GTSNPN and CDR2 is SVGIG (reference sequence). The ends were cut back, 4 bases at V and 6 bases at J, with 12 bases in the middle. The CDR3 covers 13 residues. The full variable domain, completed using reference TRBV30 and TRBJ2-2, is SQTIHQWPATLVQPVGSPLSLECTVEGTSNPNLYWYRQAAGRGLQLLFYSVGIGQISSEVPQNLSASRPQDRQFILSSKKLLLSDSGFYLCAWTSQFAGELFFGEGSRLTVL.

The rearrangement uses TRBV2 and TRBJ1-2; no firm D call. CDR3 length equals 12 residues. Trimming took off 2 bases at V and 8 bases at J, with 9 bases between the two ends. CDR1 is SNHLY and CDR2 is FYNNEI in the germline V gene. Written as DNA, the CDR3 is TGTGCCAGCAGTGAATATGGCGTCGGCTACACCTTC. Amino acids: CASSEYGVGYTF.

In this sample, this clone turned up once. This rearrangement joins TRBV28 to TRBJ2-7; D gene ambiguous. Germline V lookup: CDR1 MDHEN, CDR2 SYDVKM. This CDR3 spans 13 amino acids. The ends were cut back, 3 bases at V and 2 bases at J, with 8 bases in the middle. The CDR3 sequence is CASSLVAPYEQYF. CDR3 coding DNA: TGTGCCAGCAGTTTGGTTGCACCCTACGAGCAGTACTTC.

The rearrangement links TRBV5-4 to TRBJ2-5, with D perhaps matching TRBD2 (6 bases). CDR3 size: 17 residues. V lost 2 bases and J 3 bases, leaving 20 bases between the germline ends. The germline V gene encodes CDR1 SGHNT and CDR2 YYREEE (reference sequence). The CDR3 DNA reads as TGTGCCAGCAGCTTTTTGTTTTCGGGCGGGGAAAAAGAGACCCAGTACTTC. Its translation is CASSFLFSGGEKETQYF.

This sequence joins TRBV7-2 and TRBJ2-7, with D tentatively TRBD2 (6 bases). The V gene's germline CDR1 is SGHTA and CDR2 FQGNSA. CDR3 length: 15 residues. V was cut by 1 base and J by 4 bases, with 14 bases left in between. Written as DNA, the CDR3 is TGTGCCAGCAGCTTAGAATTGGGCCGGGGGTACGAGCAGTACTTC. It encodes CASSLELGRGYEQYF.

The chain uses TRBV2 and TRBJ2-7; D is uncertain. The CDR3 covers 12 residues. The germline gives CDR1 SNHLY, CDR2 FYNNEI. Trimming left V 4 bases short and J 6 bases short, with 10 bases between. The CDR3 loop reads CASSGIGLEQYF. Written as DNA, the CDR3 is TGTGCCAGCAGTGGGATAGGGCTCGAGCAGTACTTC.